Following are 30 T cell receptor beta chains from one sample sequenced in a study of PD-1 blockade in classical Hodgkin lymphoma (dated by TCRdb to the early 2020s). The sample's time point label, in plain terms: cycle 1 day 1 (C1D1), immediately before nivolumab initiation. Relapse after autologous stem cell transplantation had occurred in all trial patients, and cohorts A, B and C were distinguished by prior brentuximab vedotin exposure. The library was built by means of the immunoSEQ multiplex PCR assay. Here the immuneACCESS table is served through TCRdb, limited to in-frame sequences with V and J called. Missing clones are a known gap in these copies; in checked studies unresolved V genes cover under half, and the rest lacks a known reason. The sample includes about 97,000 clones, with over 80% observed a single time. Jointly, the top ten make up 10% to 15% of the sample. This material consisted of peripheral blood mononuclear cells (PBMCs), taken at baseline. These receptors all come from a human donor with classical Hodgkin lymphoma.

The chain uses TRBV7-6 and TRBJ2-1; D not resolved. Trimming left V 4 bases short and J 5 bases short, with 6 bases between. Germline values: CDR1 SGHVS, CDR2 FNYEAQ. CDR3 length equals 12 residues. The CDR3 nucleotides read TGTGCCAGCAGCTCCTTCGACAATGAGCAGTTCTTC. It translates to CASSSFDNEQFF.

This rearrangement joins TRBV7-2 to TRBJ2-7; D unclear. Germline CDR1 is SGHTA and CDR2 is FQGNSA. The CDR3 is 14 residues long. Trimming pared 4 bases from V and 0 bases from J, leaving 10 bases between. CDR3: CASSSRISSYEQYF. CDR3 nucleotide sequence: TGTGCCAGCAGCTCGCGGATATCCTCCTACGAGCAGTACTTC.

This clone occurred a few times. V is TRBV14 and J is TRBJ2-7; D uncertain. Germline V CDR1 and CDR2: SGHDN, FVKESK. CDR3 length equals 14 residues. V lost 5 bases and J lost 2, with 13 bases in between. The chain's CDR3 is CASSFRASTYEQYF. The CDR3 DNA sequence: TGTGCCAGCAGCTTCCGGGCCAGCACCTACGAGCAGTACTTC.

This clone appeared once. This CDR3 is also generated by other DNA sequences in the sample. The rearrangement links TRBV18 to TRBJ1-1; D gene unclear. The germline V gene encodes CDR1 KGHSH and CDR2 LQKENI. The ends were cut back, 6 bases at V and 1 base at J, with 9 bases in the middle. This CDR3 has 13 amino acids. This CDR3 is CASSPMANTEAFF. The CDR3, as DNA: TGTGCCAGCTCCCCCATGGCGAACACTGAAGCTTTCTTT.

CDR3 protein: CASSAGRDFSHEQYF. CDR3 DNA sequence: TGTGCCAGCAGTGCGGGCCGGGACTTTTCTCACGAGCAGTACTTC. This rearrangement joins TRBV6-1 to TRBJ2-7, with D possibly TRBD2 on 6 matching bases. This CDR3 is 15 amino acids long. The V and J ends lost 4 bases and 5 bases respectively, with 18 bases between them. The V gene's germline CDR1 is MNHNS and CDR2 SASEGT.

The rearrangement uses TRBV9 and TRBJ2-7; D is uncertain. Trimming pared 3 bases from V and 1 base from J, leaving 8 bases between. From germline, CDR1 is SGDLS and CDR2 YYNGEE. The length of the CDR3 is 13 residues. The CDR3 DNA sequence: TGTGCCAGCAGCGGGGGAAGGTCCTACGAGCAGTACTTC. Translating it yields CASSGGRSYEQYF.

The chain couples TRBV28 to TRBJ2-1; D gene uncertain. Trimming removed 8 bases from V and 8 bases from J, with 22 bases in between. Germline CDR1 is MDHEN and CDR2 is SYDVKM. CDR3 length: 15 residues. CDR3 amino acids: CASVPPGPPSHEQFF. CDR3 sequence (DNA): TGTGCCAGCGTACCCCCTGGGCCACCTTCGCATGAGCAGTTCTTC.

V gene TRBV6-1 combines with J gene TRBJ2-5; TRBD2 is a possible D gene (6 bases). The CDR3 loop spans 11 amino acids. Germline CDR1 reads MNHNS; CDR2 reads SASEGT. V was shortened by 3 bases and J by 7 bases, with 6 bases between the two germline ends. The CDR3, as DNA: TGTGCCAGCAGTGAGGGGGGGACCCAGTACTTC. This encodes CASSEGGTQYF.

The genes are TRBV29-1 and TRBJ2-1; tentative D call: TRBD1 (5 bases). Germline V lookup: CDR1 SQVTM, CDR2 ANQGSEA. The CDR3 is 16 residues long. V lost 4 bases, J lost 0 bases, and 16 bases lay in between. This chain's CDR3 is CSVVSHRTNSYNEQFF. DNA for the CDR3: TGCAGCGTTGTGTCCCATAGGACAAACTCCTACAATGAGCAGTTCTTC.

CDR3 protein: CASSEGPRGETQYF. The CDR3 DNA reads as TGTGCCAGCAGTGAAGGACCTAGAGGGGAGACCCAGTACTTC. The chain joins TRBV6-1 to TRBJ2-5; D is possibly TRBD2 (5 bases). This CDR3 has 14 residues. Trimming cost V 1 base and J 5 bases, with 11 bases left between them. Germline V gene lookup returns CDR1 MNHNS and CDR2 SASEGT.

The chain uses TRBV30 and TRBJ1-2, with D unclear. V was pared by 0 bases and J by 4 bases, with 12 bases between. CDR1 and CDR2 from the germline V gene are GTSNPN and SVGIG (reference sequence). The CDR3 runs to 14 residues. The CDR3 loop reads CAWSVGTASYGYTF. The CDR3 DNA sequence: TGTGCCTGGAGTGTAGGAACGGCTTCCTATGGCTACACCTTC.

This clone was found a few times. The rearrangement joins TRBV19 to TRBJ2-7, with unresolved D. V shed 6 bases and J shed 2 bases, with 8 bases lying between them. The V gene's germline CDR1 is LNHDA and CDR2 SQIVND (reference sequence). The CDR3 has 12 amino acids. CDR3 protein: CASSTSPYEQYF. DNA of the CDR3: TGTGCCAGTAGCACCAGTCCCTACGAGCAGTACTTC.

V is TRBV25-1 and J is TRBJ2-2; D might be TRBD1 or TRBD2, each matching 5 bases. CDR1 and CDR2 (germline): MGHDK, SYGVNS. The V end lost 4 bases, the J end lost 5 bases, and 14 bases lay between the germline ends. The CDR3 contains 15 residues. CDR3 sequence reads: CASSGLAGWTGELFF. In DNA, the CDR3 is TGTGCCAGCAGTGGCCTAGCAGGGTGGACCGGGGAGCTGTTTTTT.

J is TRBJ1-1 and V is TRBV5-4, with a weak D call TRBD1 (6 bases). Germline-derived CDR1 and CDR2 are SGHNT and YYREEE (reference sequence). Trimming removed 1 base at V and 4 bases at J, with 17 bases between. CDR3 length: 16 amino acids. The CDR3 coding sequence is TGTGCCAGCAGCTTGAACGGGGGCGCGATGATCACTGAAGCTTTCTTT. Its translation: CASSLNGGAMITEAFF.

The rearrangement links TRBV9 to TRBJ2-6, with D tentatively TRBD1 or TRBD2 (5 bases each). This CDR3 spans 15 amino acids. Germline CDR1 SGDLS, CDR2 YYNGEE. Trimming left V 5 bases short and J 1 base short, with 10 bases between. CDR3 residues: CASSSWGSGANVLTF. The CDR3 DNA reads TGTGCCAGCAGTAGTTGGGGGTCTGGGGCCAACGTCCTGACTTTC.

J is TRBJ1-2 and V is TRBV5-4; a possible D gene is TRBD1 (6 bases). The CDR3 has 14 amino acids. CDR1 SGHNT and CDR2 YYREEE come from the germline V gene (reference sequence). V was cut by 6 bases and J by 8 bases, with 20 bases left in between. The CDR3 protein is CASTRVGGAWGYTF. Here the CDR3 DNA reads TGTGCCAGCACCCGGGTCGGGGGGGCTTGGGGCTACACCTTC.

This clone was detected once. V and J are TRBV5-4 and TRBJ2-1; 11 nucleotides align to TRBD2. The length of the CDR3 is 14 residues. Trimming took 6 bases from V and 7 from J; bases not matched to a gene: 6. Germline values: CDR1 SGHNT, CDR2 YYREEE (reference sequence). The chain's CDR3 is CASKVAGGLNEQFF. Written as DNA, the CDR3 is TGTGCCAGCAAGGTAGCGGGAGGGTTGAATGAGCAGTTCTTC.

This chain connects TRBV7-9 to TRBJ2-5; 9 bases are shared with TRBD1. CDR1 and CDR2 from the germline V gene are SEHNR and FQNEAQ (reference sequence). After removal of 5 bases from V and 5 bases from J, the junction contained 12 bases not matched to a gene. The CDR3 has 16 residues. CDR3 DNA sequence: TGTGCCAGCAGCCAACGAGACCCGGGACAGGGTGAGACCCAGTACTTC. It specifies CASSQRDPGQGETQYF.

V is TRBV5-6 and J is TRBJ2-7; the match to TRBD1 covers 11 bases. Germline V gene lookup returns CDR1 SGHDT and CDR2 YYEEEE. This CDR3 is 15 amino acids long. V lost 4 bases and J lost 3; bases outside the gene matches: 6. This CDR3 reads CASSPPGTGGYEQYF. The CDR3, as DNA: TGTGCCAGCAGCCCGCCCGGGACAGGGGGCTACGAGCAGTACTTC.

The rearrangement joins TRBV19 to TRBJ2-7, with D unclear. Germline CDR1 is LNHDA and CDR2 is SQIVND (reference sequence). The CDR3 sequence is 13 residues long. V shed 8 bases and J shed 1 base, with 12 bases lying between them. The DNA of the CDR3 is TGTGCCAGTGCTCCTCGCGGATCCTACGAGCAGTACTTC. Its protein product is CASAPRGSYEQYF.

The rearrangement links TRBV7-2 to TRBJ1-4; D remains unclear. The CDR3 spans 15 residues. V was trimmed by 1 base and J by 0 bases, leaving 6 bases between them. Germline-derived CDR1 and CDR2 are SGHTA and FQGNSA. The CDR3 nucleotides are TGTGCCAGCAGCTTAGGACCCTCAACTAATGAAAAACTGTTTTTT. It codes for CASSLGPSTNEKLFF. Together with reference TRBV7-2 and TRBJ1-4, the CDR3 gives the full variable domain: GAGVSQSPSNKVTEKGKDVELRCDPISGHTALYWYRQSLGQGLEFLIYFQGNSAPDKSGLPSDRFSAERTGGSVSTLTIQRTQQEDSAVYLCASSLGPSTNEKLFFGSGTQLSVL.

The chain combines TRBV27 with TRBJ2-7, with D possibly TRBD1 on 6 matching bases. The CDR3 is made up of 17 amino acids. The V and J ends lost 3 bases and 0 bases respectively, with 18 bases between them. CDR1 is MNHEY and CDR2 is SMNVEV in the germline V gene (reference sequence). DNA for the CDR3: TGTGCCAGCAGTTTCGTGGGCCCAGACAGGAACTCCTACGAGCAGTACTTC. This sequence encodes CASSFVGPDRNSYEQYF.

This chain joins TRBV5-1 and TRBJ2-5; D perhaps matches TRBD1 (6 bases). The V end lost 4 bases, the J end lost 2 bases, and 12 bases lay between the germline ends. CDR3 length: 14 residues. CDR1 and CDR2 (germline): SGHRS, YFSETQ. DNA for the CDR3: TGCGCCAGCAGCGACGGACAGATTCAAGAGACCCAGTACTTC. Protein: CASSDGQIQETQYF.

This clone was counted a single time. The chain links TRBV5-1 to TRBJ1-2, with TRBD1 identical over 9 bases. This CDR3 is 14 amino acids long. Germline-derived CDR1 and CDR2 are SGHRS and YFSETQ. Trimming took 4 bases from V and 9 from J; bases not matched to a gene: 10. DNA of the CDR3: TGCGCCAGCAGCCCCAGGACAGGGGACAGGAGCTACACCTTC. Translated, it gives CASSPRTGDRSYTF.

This clone was detected once. The rearrangement links TRBV5-6 to TRBJ2-3, with a weak D call TRBD2 (6 bases). CDR1 SGHDT and CDR2 YYEEEE come from the germline V gene. The CDR3 extends over 15 amino acids. Deletions cut 4 bases from V and 4 bases from J, with 16 bases between. As DNA, the CDR3 is TGTGCCAGCAGCCCGGGAGCCCCCCGGGCAGATACGCAGTATTTT. It is translated as CASSPGAPRADTQYF.

The CDR3 protein is CASSPGRNRAFHEQYF. The CDR3 DNA reads as TGTGCCAGCAGCCCAGGGCGAAACCGGGCTTTTCACGAGCAGTACTTC. This chain joins TRBV11-2 and TRBJ2-7; D is possibly TRBD1 (5 bases). Germline V CDR1 and CDR2: SGHAT, FQNNGV. CDR3 length equals 16 residues. Trimming removed 5 bases at V and 5 bases at J, with 22 bases between.

The J gene is TRBJ2-1, the V gene TRBV9; D may be TRBD2 (6 bases). Trimming pared 4 bases from V and 7 bases from J, leaving 12 bases between. Germline V CDR1 and CDR2: SGDLS, YYNGEE. The CDR3 runs to 13 residues. The CDR3 DNA reads TGTGCCAGCAGCCCCTCGGGGGTAAATGAGCAGTTCTTC. Its translation: CASSPSGVNEQFF.

In its sample, this clone is medium-sized. The chain carries TRBV9 and TRBJ2-3; D gene uncertain. Germline CDR1 reads SGDLS; CDR2 reads YYNGEE. The V end was cut by 6 bases, the J end by 2 bases, with 10 bases between. The CDR3 has 13 residues. The CDR3 sequence: CASNPSPTDTQYF. CDR3 in DNA: TGTGCCAGCAATCCATCCCCCACAGATACGCAGTATTTT.

As concerns this clone: One end of the junction fails to match germline, which may point to a read error. The chain carries TRBV28 and TRBJ2-1; 10 nucleotides match TRBD2. This CDR3 contains 12 residues. Per the germline V gene, CDR1 is MDHEN and CDR2 is SYDVKM. The CDR3 loop reads CASSPLLAGPLF. CDR3 sequence (DNA): TGTGCCAGCAGCCCCTTACTAGCGGGACCCCTCTTC.

V and J are TRBV29-1 and TRBJ2-1, with 12 nucleotides matching TRBD2. The germline CDR1 and CDR2 sequences are SQVTM and ANQGSEA. V lost 4 bases, J lost 6 bases, and 13 bases stayed unmatched. The length of the CDR3 is 17 residues. CDR3 residues: CSVGGLAGGPGVNEQFF. The DNA for the CDR3 is TGCAGCGTTGGAGGTCTAGCGGGAGGGCCAGGGGTCAATGAGCAGTTCTTC.